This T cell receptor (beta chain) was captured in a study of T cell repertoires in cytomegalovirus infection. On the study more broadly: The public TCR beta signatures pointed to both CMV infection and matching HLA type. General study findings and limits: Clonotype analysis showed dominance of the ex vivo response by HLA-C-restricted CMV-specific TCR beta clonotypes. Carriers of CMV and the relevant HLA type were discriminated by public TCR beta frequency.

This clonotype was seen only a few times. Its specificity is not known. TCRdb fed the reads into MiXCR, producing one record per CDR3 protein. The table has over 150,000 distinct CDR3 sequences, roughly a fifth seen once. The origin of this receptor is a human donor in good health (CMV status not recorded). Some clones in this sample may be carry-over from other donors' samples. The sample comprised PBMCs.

As DNA, the CDR3 is TGTGCCAGCAGCTTAGGGGGAGCTAACTATGGCTACACCTTC. Amino acids: CASSLGGANYGYTF. V and J are TRBV7-8 and TRBJ1-2; D remains unclear. The germline V gene encodes CDR1 SGHVS and CDR2 FQNEAQ. Trimming took 1 base from V and 0 from J, leaving 6 bases between them. The CDR3 has 14 amino acids.